What follows are 10 T cell receptor beta chains derived from one specimen sequenced in a study of identical twins' blood T cells. Using its own MiXCR run on the 5' RACE reads, TCRdb lists one record per CDR3 protein. The data hold hundreds of thousands of distinct CDR3 sequences, with over 25% observed a single time. Sample: PBMCs. The receptors were gathered from a woman aged 18-49 years in good health.

With regard to this clonotype: One end of the junction varies from germline; a read error may be responsible. The chain combines TRBV20-1 with TRBJ2-2; tentative D call: TRBD1 (6 bases). The CDR3 is 12 amino acids. Germline V lookup: CDR1 DFQATT, CDR2 SNEGSKA (reference sequence). The chain's CDR3 is CSARDLSGEPFF. The CDR3 nucleotides read TGCAGTGCTAGAGATCTATCAGGGGAGCCGTTTTTT.

On this clonotype: A read error may account for a junction end that differs from germline. The gene calls are TRBV2 and TRBJ1-1; D remains unclear. The CDR3 is made up of 12 amino acids. From germline, CDR1 is SNHLY and CDR2 FYNNEI. The CDR3, as DNA: TGTGCCTGCAGTAGTGGGGTCACTGAAGCTTTCTTT. Its translation is CACSSGVTEAFF.

This rearrangement joins TRBV6-5 to TRBJ1-6, with D perhaps TRBD1 (6 bases). Looked up from germline, CDR1 is MNHEY and CDR2 is SVGAGI. The CDR3 spans 16 residues. V was clipped by 0 bases and J by 9 bases, with 15 bases between them. For the CDR3, the DNA is TGTGCCAGCAGTTACTCGAGGCGGGGGGCAGTTTCACCCCTCCACTTT. Its translation is CASSYSRRGAVSPLHF.

This clonotype was observed a few times. This chain connects TRBV9 to TRBJ1-4, with a tentative D call TRBD1 (5 bases). This CDR3 comprises 15 residues. CDR1 and CDR2 from the germline V gene are SGDLS and YYNGEE. Trimming cost V 0 bases and J 7 bases, with 13 bases left between them. The CDR3 DNA reads as TGTGCCAGCAGCGTAGTAGGGCAGGGCGGTGAAAAACTGTTTTTT. Its protein is CASSVVGQGGEKLFF.

The V call is TRBV6-5, the J call TRBJ2-7; D is perhaps TRBD1 or TRBD2 (5 bases each). Looked up from germline, CDR1 is MNHEY and CDR2 is SVGAGI. The CDR3 consists of 13 residues. V gave up 4 bases and J gave up 11 bases, with 18 bases separating them. CDR3 DNA: TGTGCCAGCAGTTTGGGGGTAACGACCACGGAGTACTTC. Protein: CASSLGVTTTEYF.

The sample holds many counts of this clonotype. The V call is TRBV24-1, the J call TRBJ2-3; TRBD1 agrees at 9 bases. Germline trimming cut 9 bases from V and 4 bases from J; bases unmatched to any gene: 10. The CDR3 totals 15 residues. Germline assignment: CDR1 KGHDR and CDR2 SFDVKD. DNA of the CDR3: TGTGCCACCGCAGCGGGACAGGGTAATCCAGATACGCAGTATTTT. Its protein product is CATAAGQGNPDTQYF.

The rearrangement uses TRBV6-5 and TRBJ2-1; D ambiguous. Germline V gene data show CDR1 as MNHEY and CDR2 as SVGAGI. V lost 2 bases, J lost 10 bases, and 6 bases lay in between. This CDR3 has 11 amino acids. The CDR3 bases are TGTGCCAGCAGTTACGGAGAGGAGCAGTTCTTC. It encodes CASSYGEEQFF.

This sequence joins TRBV6-5 and TRBJ1-2; D not certain. The CDR3 loop spans 14 amino acids. Looked up from germline, CDR1 is MNHEY and CDR2 is SVGAGI. Trimming left V 3 bases short and J 14 bases short, with 22 bases between. The CDR3 loop reads CASSYRIRLLEQTF. The CDR3 DNA sequence: TGTGCCAGCAGTTATCGGATCAGGTTGTTGGAGCAAACCTTC.

Notes on this clonotype: Compared with germline, one end of the junction differs, possibly owing to a read error. The chain recombines TRBV24-1 with TRBJ2-1; D is unresolved. Looked up from germline, CDR1 is KGHDR and CDR2 is SFDVKD. This CDR3 has 14 amino acids. CDR3 in DNA: TGTGCCACCAGTGATTTGTGGAGTGGAAATGGGCAGTTCTTC. It translates to CATSDLWSGNGQFF.

The chain couples TRBV12-3 or TRBV12-4 to TRBJ2-4; 9 positions agree with TRBD2. CDR3 length: 15 residues. J gave up 1 base and V 7 bases, and 5 bases lay outside the gene matches. This CDR3 is CASTLSGRAKNIQYF. The CDR3 bases are TGTGCCAGCACCCTCAGCGGGAGGGCCAAAAACATTCAGTACTTC.